This T cell receptor (beta chain) emerged from a study of cytomegalovirus exposure and HLA in healthy donors (dated by TCRdb to between 2016 and 2019). Concerning the study at large: An earlier analysis of 550 to 700 of the donors reported approximately 300 Gb of sequence data and 117 million unique TCR beta sequences from 150 million to 200 million T cells. About 300 gigabases of sequencing data and some 85 million unique TCR sequences were included in an early release covering about 700 HLA-typed donors. Among the 398 genotyped donors, approximately 82% belonged to the genetic ancestry cluster associated with self-reported Caucasian donors. The study aimed to test whether signatures of past pathogen exposure could be identified by cataloging public T cell receptors. The study profiled the T cell repertoires of hundreds of subjects by immunosequencing and related them to cytomegalovirus serostatus. A separate validation cohort of 90 to 150 different subjects was used in addition to the roughly 670-subject first cohort. To predict cytomegalovirus infection status, the study combined high-throughput TCR immunosequencing, statistical association of individual TCRs with disease status, and machine learning. To study patterns of TCR occurrence, a later analysis re-analyzed previously published TCR beta repertoires from 666 donors and added high-resolution HLA genotyping. The later analysis used no new phenotypic data to find candidate immune exposures, relying instead on TCR beta sequences and their occurrence across donors. An earlier analysis of approximately 630 of the donors applied high-throughput TCR beta sequencing to assess whether each TCR beta V gene segment acted as functional or pseudogenic. Donor age, sex, ethnicity and CMV serostatus were compiled alongside the repertoire data. A later genetic analysis used genome-wide SNP genotypes for about 65% of the 666 donors, treating that subset as a discovery cohort. All discovery cohort repertoires had been generated on a single sequencing platform. Both class I and class II loci were covered by HLA typing, at four-digit resolution. The number of typed donors differed by locus: 629-630 for A, B, C, DRB1 and DQB1; roughly 510 for DQA1; approximately 600 for DPA1; and 450 to 480 for DPB1. About 5 DR-DQ haplotypes were handled as single units for association and clustering, since linkage in the cohort was strong. Among over 350 genotyped donors of the cohort, an average of about 240,000 unique TCR beta nucleotide sequences were sequenced per donor, roughly a sixth of them non-productive.

Regarding this clone: The clone's antigen remains unknown. Within one base of it there is no much larger clone, and no base qualities were kept.

The receptor library was made with the immunoSEQ multiplex PCR assay. For the multiplex PCR, a mixture combining 60 forward primers for TCR Vbeta segments and 13 reverse primers for TCR Jbeta segments was used. Amplification of the CDR3 region of rearranged TCR beta genes was performed with a multiplex PCR assay on genomic DNA. Amplified TCR beta libraries were sequenced as 87-base-pair reads on the Illumina HiSeq System. Per the authors' processing: In a later analysis, tens of millions of unique TCR beta chains were counted across the 666 repertoires, and about 9.9 million of these chains were shared by at least two donors. To remove PCR and sequencing errors, raw reads were error-corrected and collapsed into unique sequences using a nearest-neighbor algorithm that merged closely related sequences. To assign V, D and J gene segments, CDR3 sequences were aligned to IMGT reference sequences. For a sequence to be retained, a match of at least six nucleotides was required to both a V gene segment and a J gene segment. Rearrangements were called productive when the CDR3 lacked stop codons and stayed in frame with V and J; all others were non-productive. CDR3 was defined according to IMGT convention as the region running from the second conserved V-encoded cysteine to the conserved J-encoded phenylalanine. Sequences without an unambiguous match to a single V gene segment were excluded from the earlier analysis of over 500 of the donors. An earlier analysis of almost 600 of the donors classified V segments as functional when productive rearrangements were above 56.7% and as segregating when the standard deviation between donors was above 5%. A statistical classification framework was built for diagnosing cytomegalovirus status from the catalog of TCR beta chain sequences. In a later analysis, TCR nucleotide sequences were compared against IMGT/GENE-DB human TR gene sequences so that V and J genes could be assigned. The TCRdist pipeline was used in a later analysis to assign CDR3 sequences and most-parsimonious VDJ recombination scenarios. In a later analysis, every TCR beta chain was defined by the combination of its CDR3 amino acid sequence and its V-gene family, and reads without a unique V-gene family were dropped. As a way to deal with suspected cross-contamination and a sequencing artifact, a later analysis dropped approximately 590 nucleotide sequences that were highly shared and had low generation probability. A later analysis calculated a clonal expansion index for each public chain from normalized within-repertoire ranks of inferred template counts. In a later analysis, generation probabilities were computed using a VDJ recombination model fitted to out-of-frame rearrangements, and the results were checked against IGoR. A later analysis scored TCR-TCR, TCR-HLA and TCR-CMV co-occurrence with hypergeometric tests, applying a repertoire-size bias correction to TCR pairs. False discovery rates were estimated in a later analysis by permuting HLA or CMV assignments 20 times. In a later analysis, co-occurring TCRs were grouped using DBSCAN, with TCRdist sequence similarity added in when clustering inside HLA-allele-positive subsets. Repertoires with fewer than 30,000 or more than 120,000 public chains, plus five repertoires with anomalous nucleotide sharing, were excluded from co-occurrence clustering. What TCRdb holds here is the immuneACCESS table cut down to in-frame rearrangements. Part of the clones is not present; checked against another copy, under half of the missing clones reflect an unresolved V gene, and the others are unexplained. That table supplies the V and J calls and clone size; D and trimming were determined from the DNA. Here the sample has about 63,000 clones; around 91% occur a single time. The ten most abundant clones make up roughly 12% of the sample.

Summary of the overall study and its limitations: In vitro tests confirmed that a few of the cytomegalovirus-associated TCR beta chains recognize cytomegalovirus antigens. Some IMGT-functional V segments, including TRBV6-2 and TRBV6-3, could not be told apart with the 87-base-pair reads, so those segments were excluded. In a later analysis, HLA-associated TCR beta chains were found to be more clonally expanded and to have lower generation probabilities than equally common non-associated chains. The study gave a list of 150 to 200 TCR beta chains associated with cytomegalovirus. The classifier was reported to diagnose cytomegalovirus status with high specificity and sensitivity in both the original cohort and the validation cohort. Broadly in line with IMGT annotations, most TCR beta V segments showed up in productive rearrangements about 87% or about 30% of the time in an earlier analysis of approximately 600 of the donors. In a later analysis, the rate of TCR association differed among HLA loci, with DRB1 alleles having the most associated TCRs and HLA-C alleles having the fewest. According to a later genetic analysis, donors in an Asian-associated ancestry cluster had fewer N-insertions in productive TCRs than the roughly 700-donor mean. Correlated functional status among segregating V segments might reflect linkage disequilibrium, but an unknown experimental factor could not be ruled out. The only immune exposure information available for the cohort was CMV serostatus. A further reported finding was that TCR beta sequences accurately predicted the HLA-A and HLA-B alleles for most subjects in the first cohort. Because counts were too low, about 18 rarely observed V segments, including chromosome 9 orphons, were left out of the earlier analysis of approximately 580 of the donors. V-gene and J-gene trimming of TCR beta chains was associated with a missense DCLRE1C variant in a later genetic analysis, and the association was replicated in an independent cohort. This cohort had only TCR beta chains sequenced, and the lack of alpha or paired-chain data limited which features could be detected. Because HLA typing was missing for some donors at each locus, association tests included only the typed subset. In a later analysis, several top co-occurrence clusters were reported to appear linked to parvovirus B19, influenza, CMV and Epstein-Barr virus. In a later analysis, most CMV-associated TCR beta chains were found to appear HLA-restricted, with HLA associations seemingly driven largely by CMV exposure. The presence/absence analyses assumed that sequencing depth was roughly uniform across donors, and that assumption may not be true. At a false discovery rate of 0.05, a later analysis linked around 15,000 TCR beta sequences to specific HLA alleles. According to the authors, the approach could potentially be generalized to other disease states and immunological phenotypes. A cluster of highly shared sequence variants was judged likely to represent a technical artifact of the sequencing pipeline. When HLA alleles, especially DR and DQ, strongly co-occurred, TCR associations were difficult to assign to individual alleles. Most TCR sequences were seen in very few donors, while some public TCRs were found in many individuals.

Trimming leaves V shorter by 4 bases and J shorter by 0 bases, with the junction holding 6 bases beyond the gene matches. The germline V gene gives CDR1 as SGHRS and CDR2 as YFSETQ. Including the terminal cysteine and phenylalanine, the CDR3 comprises 16 residues. Only CDR3 DNA remains: 48 bases, in frame from the first base. The cohort was made up of hundreds of healthy bone marrow donors. At the time of sampling, all cohort members were nominally healthy, though unrecorded immune exposures were likely present. The donor was CMV seropositive and belonged to the group of about 290 seropositive cohort members. Each donor provided a peripheral blood sample, and peripheral blood mononuclear cells were used for TCR beta sequencing. Genomic DNA extraction from the blood cell samples was performed with the Qiagen DNeasy Blood Extraction Kit.

The sequenced material came from PBMCs. The sequence derives from a woman in her twenties or thirties in good health and CMV-seropositive. The chain employs TRBV5-1 and TRBJ1-3; 8 bases in the middle match TRBD1. CDR3 region: CASSTGTGNSGNTIYF. DNA sequence: TGCGCCAGCAGCACTGGGACAGGAAACTCTGGAAACACCATATATTTT.